These T cell receptor beta chains were read from a single sample in a study of OX40 agonist ivuxolimab in advanced cancers. Sequencing was performed with immunoSEQ multiplex PCR; in TCRdb, only in-frame clones are kept and a portion is missing. Among about 70,000 clones listed, around 84% were seen once. Sequenced here: CD4+ or CD8+ T cells sorted from blood, sampled in a trial of the OX40 agonist ivuxolimab. The receptors were sampled from an adult with an advanced solid tumor such as melanoma, head and neck, liver or kidney cancer. CDR3s include the opening cysteine and the closing phenylalanine or tryptophan. D genes are given only for firm matches. Clone size is given for some rows only: seen once, a few or many times, or a class if the clone is expanded.

J: TRBJ1-1
D: NA
size: NA
V: TRBV6-1
CDR3: CATSPSGAIFEAFF
DNA: TGTGCCACCTCCCCGTCGGGGGCCATATTTGAAGCTTTCTTT

J: TRBJ1-5
D: NA
size: NA
V: TRBV6-1
CDR3: CASSETSFSNQPQHF
DNA: TGTGCCAGCAGTGAAACCAGTTTTAGCAATCAGCCCCAGCATTTT

J: TRBJ1-5
D: NA
size: NA
V: TRBV4-2
CDR3: CASSQENGREGPQHF
DNA: TGTGCCAGCAGCCAAGAAAACGGCAGGGAAGGGCCCCAGCATTTT

J: TRBJ2-5
D: NA
size: few
V: TRBV7-2
CDR3: CASSFSGQETQYF
DNA: TGTGCCAGCAGCTTTTCCGGGCAAGAGACCCAGTACTTC

J: TRBJ1-4
D: TRBD1
size: NA
V: TRBV2
CDR3: CASMTGGADEKLFF
DNA: TGTGCCAGCATGACAGGGGGCGCCGATGAAAAACTGTTTTTT

J: TRBJ1-2
D: TRBD1
size: once
V: TRBV7-2
CDR3: CASSFLVGGAWGYTF
DNA: TGTGCCAGCAGCTTCCTTGTAGGGGGCGCATGGGGCTACACCTTC

J: TRBJ2-5
D: NA
size: NA
V: TRBV5-4
CDR3: CASSLSQEEETQYF
DNA: TGTGCCAGCAGCTTGTCACAGGAGGAAGAGACCCAGTACTTC

J: TRBJ1-6
D: NA
size: NA
V: TRBV10-3
CDR3: CAISESYNSPLHF
DNA: TGTGCCATCAGTGAGTCTTATAATTCACCCCTCCACTTT

J: TRBJ1-2
D: NA
size: NA
V: TRBV7-8
CDR3: CASRPRVGEGYTF
DNA: TGTGCCAGCAGACCTCGAGTCGGGGAAGGCTACACCTTC

J: TRBJ2-5
D: NA
size: NA
V: TRBV9
CDR3: CASSAPQGWEETQYF
DNA: TGTGCCAGCAGCGCCCCGCAGGGGTGGGAAGAGACCCAGTACTTC

J: TRBJ2-3
D: TRBD2
size: NA
V: TRBV2
CDR3: CASLGRGEEDTQYF
DNA: TGTGCCAGCTTAGGGAGGGGTGAAGAAGATACGCAGTATTTT

J: TRBJ2-3
D: NA
size: once
V: TRBV5-6
CDR3: CASSFTGRITDTQYF
DNA: TGTGCCAGCAGCTTCACAGGGCGAATCACAGATACGCAGTATTTT

J: TRBJ2-3
D: NA
size: NA
V: TRBV6-6
CDR3: CASSSDLDTQYF
DNA: TGTGCCAGCAGTTCAGACCTAGATACGCAGTATTTT

J: TRBJ1-2
D: TRBD1
size: NA
V: TRBV5-1
CDR3: CASSVDRANYGYTF
DNA: TGCGCCAGCAGCGTGGACAGGGCTAACTATGGCTACACCTTC

J: TRBJ2-5
D: TRBD2
size: NA
V: TRBV5-1
CDR3: CASSLVAAGGQETQYF
DNA: TGCGCCAGCAGCTTGGTAGCAGCGGGGGGCCAAGAGACCCAGTACTTC

J: TRBJ2-3
D: TRBD2
size: NA
V: TRBV18
CDR3: CASSPPPGLADTDTQYF
DNA: TGTGCCAGCTCACCACCACCTGGGCTAGCGGACACAGATACGCAGTATTTT

J: TRBJ2-2
D: NA
size: NA
V: TRBV7-9
CDR3: CASRDPRAGELFF
DNA: TGTGCCAGCCGGGATCCAAGGGCCGGGGAGCTGTTTTTT

J: TRBJ1-4
D: NA
size: NA
V: TRBV30
CDR3: CACVTGATNEKLFF
DNA: TGTGCCTGTGTTACAGGAGCAACTAATGAAAAACTGTTTTTT

J: TRBJ1-1
D: NA
size: NA
V: TRBV7-3
CDR3: CASSLRSGPMNTEAFF
DNA: TGTGCCAGCAGCTTAAGGTCAGGGCCCATGAACACTGAAGCTTTCTTT

J: TRBJ2-7
D: TRBD1
size: medium-sized
V: TRBV29-1
CDR3: CSVRTGGGYEQYF
DNA: TGCAGCGTGCGGACAGGGGGCGGTTACGAGCAGTACTTC

J: TRBJ1-5
D: NA
size: NA
V: TRBV19
CDR3: CASNRPPDQPQHF
DNA: TGTGCCAGTAATCGGCCACCGGATCAGCCCCAGCATTTT

J: TRBJ1-1
D: NA
size: NA
V: TRBV7-2
CDR3: CASTPRRDMNTEAFF
DNA: TGTGCCAGCACCCCACGCCGGGATATGAACACTGAAGCTTTCTTT

J: TRBJ2-3
D: TRBD2
size: NA
V: TRBV5-4
CDR3: CASNPGLAGDTQYF
DNA: TGTGCCAGCAACCCGGGACTAGCCGGAGATACGCAGTATTTT

J: TRBJ1-2
D: NA
size: few
V: TRBV7-9
CDR3: CASSGRGGNYGYTF
DNA: TGTGCCAGCAGCGGCAGGGGTGGGAACTATGGCTACACCTTC

J: TRBJ1-2
D: NA
size: few
V: TRBV5-5
CDR3: CASRRRGGYTF
DNA: TGTGCCAGCAGACGGCGCGGGGGCTACACCTTC

J: TRBJ2-3
D: NA
size: NA
V: TRBV9
CDR3: CASSPPGVGTDTQYF
DNA: TGTGCCAGCAGCCCCCCAGGAGTCGGTACAGATACGCAGTATTTT

J: TRBJ2-5
D: NA
size: once
V: TRBV5-6
CDR3: CASSFGLGGETQYF
DNA: TGTGCCAGCAGCTTCGGACTCGGGGGAGAGACCCAGTACTTC

J: TRBJ2-1
D: TRBD2
size: once
V: TRBV2
CDR3: CASSEAGREALF
DNA: TGTGCCAGCAGTGAAGCGGGCCGGGAGGCCCTCTTC

J: TRBJ1-2
D: NA
size: NA
V: TRBV7-9
CDR3: CASSQGTGNYGYTF
DNA: TGTGCCAGCAGCCAAGGGACGGGTAACTATGGCTACACCTTC

J: TRBJ2-6
D: NA
size: NA
V: TRBV28
CDR3: CASRTTVAGANVLTF
DNA: TGTGCCAGCAGGACCACAGTTGCTGGGGCCAACGTCCTGACTTTC

J: TRBJ2-5
D: TRBD1
size: NA
V: TRBV10-3
CDR3: CAVGPGQGQTQYF
DNA: TGTGCCGTAGGCCCGGGACAGGGTCAGACCCAGTACTTC

J: TRBJ1-5
D: TRBD1
size: NA
V: TRBV2
CDR3: CASSEGQGEQPQHF
DNA: TGTGCCAGCAGTGAGGGACAGGGAGAACAGCCCCAGCATTTT

J: TRBJ1-2
D: TRBD1
size: NA
V: TRBV7-9
CDR3: CASSSAGTGANYGYTF
DNA: TGTGCCAGCTCGAGTGCAGGCACAGGGGCTAACTATGGCTACACCTTC

J: TRBJ2-3
D: TRBD1
size: once
V: TRBV4-3
CDR3: CASSPRDRGGDTQYF
DNA: TGCGCCAGCAGCCCCCGGGACAGGGGTGGAGATACGCAGTATTTT

J: TRBJ1-1
D: NA
size: few
V: TRBV29-1
CDR3: CSVAGEEAEAFF
DNA: TGCAGCGTTGCTGGGGAAGAGGCTGAAGCTTTCTTT

J: TRBJ2-3
D: TRBD2
size: NA
V: TRBV4-1
CDR3: CASSQESLAGNTADTQYF
DNA: TGCGCCAGCAGCCAAGAATCCCTAGCGGGAAATACGGCAGATACGCAGTATTTT

J: TRBJ1-1
D: NA
size: NA
V: TRBV5-1
CDR3: CASSLSQMGGQNTEAFF
DNA: TGCGCCAGCAGCTTGTCACAGATGGGGGGTCAGAACACTGAAGCTTTCTTT

J: TRBJ1-3
D: NA
size: NA
V: TRBV7-9
CDR3: CASSQSGTGNTIYF
DNA: TGTGCCAGCAGCCAATCCGGGACGGGGAACACCATATATTTT

J: TRBJ1-1
D: NA
size: NA
V: TRBV5-1
CDR3: CASSLVGGNMNTEAFF
DNA: TGCGCCAGCAGCTTGGTTGGGGGCAATATGAACACTGAAGCTTTCTTT

J: TRBJ2-7
D: NA
size: NA
V: TRBV7-3
CDR3: CASSRTGQGAYEQYF
DNA: TGTGCCAGCAGTCGAACGGGTCAGGGTGCCTACGAGCAGTACTTC

J: TRBJ1-2
D: NA
size: NA
V: TRBV6-5
CDR3: CASSYSNRNYGYTF
DNA: TGTGCCAGCAGTTACTCGAACAGGAACTATGGCTACACCTTC

J: TRBJ2-2
D: NA
size: NA
V: TRBV2
CDR3: CASSEQQGSNTGELFF
DNA: TGTGCCAGCAGTGAACAACAAGGCTCGAACACCGGGGAGCTGTTTTTT

J: TRBJ1-1
D: TRBD1
size: NA
V: TRBV29-1
CDR3: CSVEGQGHTEAFF
DNA: TGCAGCGTTGAGGGACAGGGGCACACTGAAGCTTTCTTT

J: TRBJ1-2
D: NA
size: NA
V: TRBV7-2
CDR3: CASSSKPGDFYGYTF
DNA: TGTGCCAGCAGCTCTAAGCCAGGAGACTTCTATGGCTACACCTTC

J: TRBJ2-4
D: NA
size: NA
V: TRBV21-1
CDR3: CASLPAGVRKNIQYF
DNA: TGTGCCAGCCTCCCGGCGGGTGTAAGGAAAAACATTCAGTACTTC

J: TRBJ2-6
D: NA
size: NA
V: TRBV21-1
CDR3: CASSRKGRDSRSGANVLTF
DNA: TGTGCCAGCAGCAGAAAAGGGCGGGACTCGCGCTCTGGGGCCAACGTCCTGACTTTC

J: TRBJ1-6
D: NA
size: NA
V: TRBV9
CDR3: CASSVASQGPGPLHF
DNA: TGTGCCAGCAGCGTAGCGTCGCAGGGCCCCGGACCCCTCCACTTT

J: TRBJ2-3
D: TRBD2
size: NA
V: TRBV6-4
CDR3: CASSALAGVGDTQYF
DNA: TGTGCCAGCAGCGCACTAGCGGGAGTTGGGGATACGCAGTATTTT

J: TRBJ2-3
D: NA
size: NA
V: TRBV5-1
CDR3: CASSPDGYTDTQYF
DNA: TGCGCCAGCAGCCCGGACGGGTACACAGATACGCAGTATTTT

J: TRBJ1-1
D: NA
size: NA
V: TRBV19
CDR3: CASSIEGNTEAFF
DNA: TGTGCCAGTAGTATTGAAGGGAACACTGAAGCTTTCTTT

J: TRBJ2-7
D: NA
size: NA
V: TRBV5-1
CDR3: CASSLDDFYEQYF
DNA: TGCGCCAGCAGCTTGGACGACTTCTACGAGCAGTACTTC

J: TRBJ2-2
D: NA
size: NA
V: TRBV28
CDR3: CASSFSDYTGELFF
DNA: TGTGCCAGCAGTTTTTCCGACTACACCGGGGAGCTGTTTTTT

J: TRBJ1-3
D: NA
size: NA
V: TRBV12-5
CDR3: CASGTYRAGGNTIYF
DNA: TGTGCTAGTGGTACCTACAGGGCTGGCGGAAACACCATATATTTT

J: TRBJ2-2
D: NA
size: NA
V: TRBV7-3
CDR3: CASSLLGLDGELFF
DNA: TGTGCCAGCAGCTTACTGGGTCTGGACGGGGAGCTGTTTTTT

J: TRBJ2-2
D: TRBD2
size: NA
V: TRBV2
CDR3: CATIPGLARTGELFF
DNA: TGTGCCACCATACCCGGACTAGCTCGAACCGGGGAGCTGTTTTTT